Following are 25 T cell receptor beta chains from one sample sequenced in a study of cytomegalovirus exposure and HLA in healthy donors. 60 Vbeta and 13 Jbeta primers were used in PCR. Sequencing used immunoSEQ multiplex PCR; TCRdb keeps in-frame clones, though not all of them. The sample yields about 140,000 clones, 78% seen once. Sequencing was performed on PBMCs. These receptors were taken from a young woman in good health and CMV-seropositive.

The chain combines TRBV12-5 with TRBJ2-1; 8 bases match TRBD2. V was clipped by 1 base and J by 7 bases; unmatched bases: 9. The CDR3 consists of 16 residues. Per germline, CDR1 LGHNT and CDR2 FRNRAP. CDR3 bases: TGTGCTAGTGGTTTGGCTCTGGCGGGGGGTCTGAATGAGCAGTTCTTC. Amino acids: CASGLALAGGLNEQFF.

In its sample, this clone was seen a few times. The CDR3 is CASSLEGGSHYGYTF. CDR3 bases: TGTGCCAGCAGCTTGGAGGGCGGGTCCCACTATGGCTACACCTTC. The genes are TRBV5-5 and TRBJ1-2; D is ambiguous. CDR3 length: 15 residues. Trimming took off 0 bases at V and 3 bases at J, with 12 bases between the two ends. Germline CDR1 and CDR2: SGHKS and YYEKEE (reference sequence).

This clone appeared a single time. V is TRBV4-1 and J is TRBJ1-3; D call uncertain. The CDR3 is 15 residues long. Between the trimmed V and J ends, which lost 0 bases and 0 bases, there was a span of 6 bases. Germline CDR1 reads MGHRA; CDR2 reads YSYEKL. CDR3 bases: TGCGCCAGCAGCCAAGATGCAGGCTCTGGAAACACCATATATTTT. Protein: CASSQDAGSGNTIYF.

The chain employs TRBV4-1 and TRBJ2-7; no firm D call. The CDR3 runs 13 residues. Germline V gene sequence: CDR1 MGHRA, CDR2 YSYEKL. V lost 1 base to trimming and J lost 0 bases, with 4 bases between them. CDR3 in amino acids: CASSQAVSYEQYF. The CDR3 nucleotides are TGCGCCAGCAGCCAAGCCGTCTCCTACGAGCAGTACTTC.

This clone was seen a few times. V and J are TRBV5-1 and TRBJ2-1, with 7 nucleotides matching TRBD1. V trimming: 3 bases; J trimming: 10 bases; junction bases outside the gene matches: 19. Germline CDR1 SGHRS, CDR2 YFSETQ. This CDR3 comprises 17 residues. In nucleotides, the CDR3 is TGCGCCAGCAGCTACACCTCTAAGGGGGCAGGCCTCTGGGAGCAGTTCTTC. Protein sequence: CASSYTSKGAGLWEQFF.

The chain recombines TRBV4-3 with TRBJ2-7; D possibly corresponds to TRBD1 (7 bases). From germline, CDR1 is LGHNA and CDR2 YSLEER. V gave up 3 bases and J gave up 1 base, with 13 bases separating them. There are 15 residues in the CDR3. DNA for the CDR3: TGCGCCAGCAGCCAGGGCCAGGGGGGTTCCTACGAGCAGTACTTC. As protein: CASSQGQGGSYEQYF.

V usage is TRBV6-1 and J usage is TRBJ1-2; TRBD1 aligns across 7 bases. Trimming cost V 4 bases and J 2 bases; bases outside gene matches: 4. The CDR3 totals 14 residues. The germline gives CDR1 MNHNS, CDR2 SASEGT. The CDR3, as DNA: TGTGCCAGCAGTGCCCCAGGGGGGAACTATGGCTACACCTTC. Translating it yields CASSAPGGNYGYTF.

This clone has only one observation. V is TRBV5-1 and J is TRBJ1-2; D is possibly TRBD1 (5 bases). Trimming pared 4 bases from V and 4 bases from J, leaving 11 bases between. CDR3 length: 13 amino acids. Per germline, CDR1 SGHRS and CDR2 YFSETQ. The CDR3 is CASSLGDTYGYTF. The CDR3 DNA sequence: TGCGCCAGCAGCCTAGGGGATACCTATGGCTACACCTTC.

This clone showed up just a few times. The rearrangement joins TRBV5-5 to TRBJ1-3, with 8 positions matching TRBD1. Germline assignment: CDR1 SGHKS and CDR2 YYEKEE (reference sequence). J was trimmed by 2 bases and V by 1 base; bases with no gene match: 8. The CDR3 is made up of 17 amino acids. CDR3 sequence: CASSLRGGQGTGNTIYF. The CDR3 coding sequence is TGTGCCAGCAGCTTGAGAGGAGGACAGGGTACTGGAAACACCATATATTTT.

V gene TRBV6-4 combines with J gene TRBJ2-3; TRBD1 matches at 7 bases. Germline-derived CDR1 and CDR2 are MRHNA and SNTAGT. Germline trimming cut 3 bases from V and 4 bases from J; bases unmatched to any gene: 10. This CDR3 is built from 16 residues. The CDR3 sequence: CASSEFGQVVADTQYF. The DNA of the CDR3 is TGTGCCAGCAGTGAATTCGGACAGGTTGTCGCAGATACGCAGTATTTT.

CDR3 DNA sequence: TGTGCCAGCAGTAACGGGGTGGGGCTAGCGGGGGTCAATGAGCAGTTCTTC. Its translation is CASSNGVGLAGVNEQFF. V is TRBV27 and J is TRBJ2-1, with 10 bases matching TRBD2. The germline CDR1 and CDR2 sequences are MNHEY and SMNVEV (reference sequence). V was clipped by 5 bases and J by 6 bases; unmatched bases: 13. The CDR3 is 17 residues long.

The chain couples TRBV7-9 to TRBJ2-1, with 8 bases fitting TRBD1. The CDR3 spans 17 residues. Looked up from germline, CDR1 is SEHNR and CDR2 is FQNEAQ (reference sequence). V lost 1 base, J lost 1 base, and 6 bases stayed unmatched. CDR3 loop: CASSLEGQAVSYNEQFF. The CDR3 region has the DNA TGTGCCAGCAGCTTAGAGGGACAGGCGGTATCCTACAATGAGCAGTTCTTC.

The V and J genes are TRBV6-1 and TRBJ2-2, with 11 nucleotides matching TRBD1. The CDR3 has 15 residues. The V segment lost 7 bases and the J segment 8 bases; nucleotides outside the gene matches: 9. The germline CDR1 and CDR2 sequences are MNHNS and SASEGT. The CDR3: CASIRGTGGSGELFF. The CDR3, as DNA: TGTGCCAGCATTAGGGGGACAGGGGGTTCTGGGGAGCTGTTTTTT.

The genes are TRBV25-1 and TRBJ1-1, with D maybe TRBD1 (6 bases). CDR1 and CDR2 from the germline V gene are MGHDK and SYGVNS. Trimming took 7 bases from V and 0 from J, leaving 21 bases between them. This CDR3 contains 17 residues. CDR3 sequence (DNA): TGTGCCAGCATCCGGGACACACCGAAGGGGATGAACACTGAAGCTTTCTTT. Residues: CASIRDTPKGMNTEAFF. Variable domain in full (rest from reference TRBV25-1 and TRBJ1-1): EADIYQTPRYLVIGTGKKITLECSQTMGHDKMYWYQQDPGMELHLIHYSYGVNSTEKGDLSSESTVSRIRTEHFPLTLESARPSHTSQYLCASIRDTPKGMNTEAFFGQGTRLTVV.

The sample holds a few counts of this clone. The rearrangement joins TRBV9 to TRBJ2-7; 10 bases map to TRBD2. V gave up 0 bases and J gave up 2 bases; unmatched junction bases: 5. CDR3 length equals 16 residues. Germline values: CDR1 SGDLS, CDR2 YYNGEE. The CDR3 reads CASSVASAGGPYEQYF. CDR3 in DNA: TGTGCCAGCAGCGTAGCTTCAGCGGGGGGGCCCTACGAGCAGTACTTC.

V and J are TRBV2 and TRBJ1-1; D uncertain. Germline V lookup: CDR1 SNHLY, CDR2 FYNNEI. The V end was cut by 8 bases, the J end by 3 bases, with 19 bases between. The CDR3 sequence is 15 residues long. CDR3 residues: CASSQYGPGDTEAFF. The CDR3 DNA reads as TGTGCCAGCTCTCAGTACGGCCCCGGGGACACTGAAGCTTTCTTT.

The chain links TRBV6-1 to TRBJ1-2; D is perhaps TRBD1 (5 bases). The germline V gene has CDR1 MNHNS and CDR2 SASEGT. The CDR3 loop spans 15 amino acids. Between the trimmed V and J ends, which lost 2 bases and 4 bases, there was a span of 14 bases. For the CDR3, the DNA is TGTGCCAGCAGTGAAAATGGGAGCGGGGGCTATGGCTACACCTTC. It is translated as CASSENGSGGYGYTF.

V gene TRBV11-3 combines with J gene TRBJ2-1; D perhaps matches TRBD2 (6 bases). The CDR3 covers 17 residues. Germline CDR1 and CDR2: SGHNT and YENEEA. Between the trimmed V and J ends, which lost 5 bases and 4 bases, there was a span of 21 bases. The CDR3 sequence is CASSLGKIAVGYNEQFF. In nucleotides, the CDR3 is TGTGCCAGCAGCCTTGGGAAAATAGCGGTGGGGTACAATGAGCAGTTCTTC.

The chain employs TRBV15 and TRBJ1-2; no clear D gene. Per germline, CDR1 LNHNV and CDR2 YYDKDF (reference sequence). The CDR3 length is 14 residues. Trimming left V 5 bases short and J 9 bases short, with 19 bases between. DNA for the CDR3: TGTGCCACCAGCGGCACGTCGGACTATCGGAGCTACACCTTC. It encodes CATSGTSDYRSYTF.

CDR3 residues: CASRGDRGGNNEQFF. DNA for the CDR3: TGCGCCAGCAGGGGAGACAGGGGGGGGAACAATGAGCAGTTCTTC. The chain carries TRBV5-1 and TRBJ2-1, with 9 bases identical to TRBD1. V shed 5 bases, J shed 5 bases, and the junction held 8 bases outside the gene matches. CDR1 is SGHRS and CDR2 is YFSETQ in the germline V gene. This CDR3 comprises 15 residues.

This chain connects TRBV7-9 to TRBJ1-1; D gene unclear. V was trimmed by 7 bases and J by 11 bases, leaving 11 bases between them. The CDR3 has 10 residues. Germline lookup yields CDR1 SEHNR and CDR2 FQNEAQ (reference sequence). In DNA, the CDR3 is TGTGCCAGCAACGGGGTGGCGGCTTTCTTT. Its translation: CASNGVAAFF.

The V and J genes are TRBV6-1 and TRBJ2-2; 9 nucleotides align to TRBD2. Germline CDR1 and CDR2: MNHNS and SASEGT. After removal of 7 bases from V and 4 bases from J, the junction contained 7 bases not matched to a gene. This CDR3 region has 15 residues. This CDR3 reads CASTLLRGGTGELFF. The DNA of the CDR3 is TGTGCCAGCACCCTTTTGCGGGGGGGCACCGGGGAGCTGTTTTTT.

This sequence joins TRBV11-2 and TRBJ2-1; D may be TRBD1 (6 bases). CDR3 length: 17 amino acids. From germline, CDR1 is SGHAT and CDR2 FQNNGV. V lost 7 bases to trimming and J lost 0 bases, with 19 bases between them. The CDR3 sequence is CASNTEPGASSYNEQFF. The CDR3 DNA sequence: TGTGCCAGCAACACCGAGCCAGGGGCAAGCTCCTACAATGAGCAGTTCTTC.

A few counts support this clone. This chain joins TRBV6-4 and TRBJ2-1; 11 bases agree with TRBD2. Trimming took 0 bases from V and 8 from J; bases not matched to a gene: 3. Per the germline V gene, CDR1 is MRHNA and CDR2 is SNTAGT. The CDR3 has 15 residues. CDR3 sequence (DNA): TGTGCCAGCAGTGACTCGACTAGCGGGGCGGATGAGCAGTTCTTC. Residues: CASSDSTSGADEQFF.

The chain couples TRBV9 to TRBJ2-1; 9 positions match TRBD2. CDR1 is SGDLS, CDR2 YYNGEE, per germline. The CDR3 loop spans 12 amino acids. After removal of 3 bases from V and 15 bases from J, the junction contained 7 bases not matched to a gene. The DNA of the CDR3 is TGTGCCAGCAGCGCCTCCGGGACTAGCCTGTTCTTC. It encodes CASSASGTSLFF.